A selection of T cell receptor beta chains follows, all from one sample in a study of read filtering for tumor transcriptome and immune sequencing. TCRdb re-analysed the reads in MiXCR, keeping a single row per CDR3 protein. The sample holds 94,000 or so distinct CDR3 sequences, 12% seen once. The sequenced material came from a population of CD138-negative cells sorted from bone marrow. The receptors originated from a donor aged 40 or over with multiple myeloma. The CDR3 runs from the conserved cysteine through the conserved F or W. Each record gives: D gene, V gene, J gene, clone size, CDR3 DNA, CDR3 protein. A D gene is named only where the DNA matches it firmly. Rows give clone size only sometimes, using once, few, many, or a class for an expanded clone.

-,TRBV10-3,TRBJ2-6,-,TGTGCCATCAGTGAGTCGAATGAGGGCGGGGCCAACGTCCTGACTTTC,CAISESNEGGANVLTF
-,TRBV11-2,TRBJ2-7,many,TGTGCCAGCACCCAGGGTCCAGCCTACTACGAGCAGTACTTC,CASTQGPAYYEQYF
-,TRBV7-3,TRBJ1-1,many,TGTGCCAGCAGCCGCAACAGGGACACTGAAGCTTTCTTT,CASSRNRDTEAFF
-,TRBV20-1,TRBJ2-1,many,TGCAGTGCTAGATCTAGAAGCTCCTACAATGAGCAGTTCTTC,CSARSRSSYNEQFF
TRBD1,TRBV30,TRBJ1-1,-,TGTGCCTGGAGCTCCGGGACAGGGGACACTGAAGCTTTCTTT,CAWSSGTGDTEAFF
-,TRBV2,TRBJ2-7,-,TGTGCCAGCAAAGGCGGGTTAACTTGGGAGCAGTACTTC,CASKGGLTWEQYF
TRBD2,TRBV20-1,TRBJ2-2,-,TGCTGTGCAACACTTGCGGGAGGACGTACCGGGGAGCTGTTTTTT,CCATLAGGRTGELFF
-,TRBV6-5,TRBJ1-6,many,TGTGCCAGCAGTTACCGGCGTCACAATTCACCCCTCCACTTT,CASSYRRHNSPLHF
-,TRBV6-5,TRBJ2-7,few,TGTGCCAGCCGGTATGGTCTCGCCTTGGGAGAGCAGTACTTC,CASRYGLALGEQYF
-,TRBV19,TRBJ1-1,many,TGTGCCAGTAGTAGACCCGGGACGGCGAACACTGAAGCTTTCTTT,CASSRPGTANTEAFF
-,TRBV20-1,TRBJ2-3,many,TGCAGTGTCCAAGGGCGGGACCGCACAGATACGCAGTATTTT,CSVQGRDRTDTQYF
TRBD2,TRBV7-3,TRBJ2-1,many,TGTGCCAGCAGCTTTACTAGCGGCTCCTACAATGAGCAGTTCTTC,CASSFTSGSYNEQFF
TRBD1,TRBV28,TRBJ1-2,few,TGTGCCAGCAGTTTATGGCAGGGGGGATCCTATGGCTGCACCTTC,CASSLWQGGSYGCTF
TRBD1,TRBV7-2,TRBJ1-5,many,TGTGCCAGCAGCTCACGGACAGGGGGCGGGGGCAATCAGCCCCAGCATTTT,CASSSRTGGGGNQPQHF
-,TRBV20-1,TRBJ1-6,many,TGCAGTGCTAGAGTGGGGGCCCCCTATAATTCACCCCTCCACTTT,CSARVGAPYNSPLHF
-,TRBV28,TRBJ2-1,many,TGTGCCAGCAAAGGTGGCGCGGACAATGAGCAGTTCTTC,CASKGGADNEQFF
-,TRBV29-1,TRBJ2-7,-,TGCAGCGTTGAAGATCACGGTCAGCCGTCGTACTTC,CSVEDHGQPSYF
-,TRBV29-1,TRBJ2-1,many,TGCAGCGCCGCCCAGGCACAGCAGTTCTTC,CSAAQAQQFF
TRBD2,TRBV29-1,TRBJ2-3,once,TGCAGCGCCACGAGGGCAACTAGCGCAGATACGCAGGATTTT,CSATRATSADTQDF
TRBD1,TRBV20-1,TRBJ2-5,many,TGCAGTGCTGCTCGGACAGGGGTAGAGACCCAGTACTTC,CSAARTGVETQYF
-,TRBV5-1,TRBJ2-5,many,TGCGCCAGCAGCTTGGCGGGATCGCAAGAGACCCAGTACTTC,CASSLAGSQETQYF
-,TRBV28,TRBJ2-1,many,TGTGCCAGCAGTCCCGTGGAGGACCCGATAGGCGGTGAGCAGTTCTTC,CASSPVEDPIGGEQFF
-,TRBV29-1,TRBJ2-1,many,TGCAGCGTTGCGGGCAGACCCGAGCAGTTCTTC,CSVAGRPEQFF
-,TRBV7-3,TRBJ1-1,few,TGTGCCAGCGGCTTGAGGCAGAACACTGAAGCTTTCTTT,CASGLRQNTEAFF
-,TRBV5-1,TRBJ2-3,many,TGCGCCAGCAGCTTGGAACTACTACCCAGCACAGATACGCAGTATTTT,CASSLELLPSTDTQYF
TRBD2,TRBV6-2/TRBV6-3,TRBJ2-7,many,TGTGCCAGCAGGGAGACTAGCGGGAGAACCTACGAGCAGTACTTC,CASRETSGRTYEQYF
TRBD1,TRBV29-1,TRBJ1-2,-,TGCAGCGTCGAAGGACAGGGCAATGGCTACACCTTC,CSVEGQGNGYTF
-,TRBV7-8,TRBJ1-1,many,TGTGCCAGCAGCTTCCCCAGGAACCCAAAGAACACTGAAGCTTTCTTT,CASSFPRNPKNTEAFF
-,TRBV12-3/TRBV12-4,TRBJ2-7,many,TGTGCCAGCAGCTATCAGGGTTCCTACGAGCAGTACTTC,CASSYQGSYEQYF
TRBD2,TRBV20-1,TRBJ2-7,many,TGCAGTGCTAAGGATAGCGGGAGTCGGGAGCAGTACTTC,CSAKDSGSREQYF
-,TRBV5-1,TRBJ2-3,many,TGCGCCAGCAGCTTGGAATGGGATACGCAGTATTTT,CASSLEWDTQYF
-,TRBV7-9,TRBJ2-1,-,TGTGCCAGCAGCTTAGATTCATGGAATGAGCAGTTCTTC,CASSLDSWNEQFF
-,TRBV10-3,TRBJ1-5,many,TGTGCCATCAGCTGGACCCCCAATCAGCCCCAGCATTTT,CAISWTPNQPQHF
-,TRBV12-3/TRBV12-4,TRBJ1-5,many,TGTGCCAGCAGTTTATTACAGGGTCGCAATCAGCCCCAGCATTTT,CASSLLQGRNQPQHF
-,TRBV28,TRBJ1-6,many,TGTGCCAGCAGACCCGGACTTAATTCACCCCTCCACTTT,CASRPGLNSPLHF
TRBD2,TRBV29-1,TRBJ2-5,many,TGCAGCGCGGGACTAGCGGGAGGGGAGACCCAGTACTTC,CSAGLAGGETQYF
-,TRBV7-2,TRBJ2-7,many,TGTGCCAGCAGCTTAGATTGGGTTGCCGAGCAGTACTTC,CASSLDWVAEQYF
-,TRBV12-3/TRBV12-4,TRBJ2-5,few,TGTGCCAGCAGCCGACCCCAAGATACCCAGTACTTC,CASSRPQDTQYF
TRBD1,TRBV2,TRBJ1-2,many,TGTGCCAGCAGTGATGGTGGACAGGGGTATGGCTACACCTTC,CASSDGGQGYGYTF
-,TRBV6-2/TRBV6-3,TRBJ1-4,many,TGTGCCAGCAGTTACTCGCGGACAAAACTGTTTTTT,CASSYSRTKLFF
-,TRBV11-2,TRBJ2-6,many,TGTGCCAGCAGCAAGATTCCGGGACGGAAATCTGGGGCCAACGTCCTGACTTTC,CASSKIPGRKSGANVLTF
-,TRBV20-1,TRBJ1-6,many,TGCAGTGCTAGAGATGGAGGGTATGATTCACCCCTCCACTTT,CSARDGGYDSPLHF
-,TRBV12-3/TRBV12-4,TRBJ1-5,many,TGTGCCAGCAGTTTAAGGGTCGGGAGGAAGCCCCAGCATTTT,CASSLRVGRKPQHF
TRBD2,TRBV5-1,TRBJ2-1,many,TGCGCCAGCAGCCACGGGACTAGCGGGAGCTATGAGCAGTTCTTC,CASSHGTSGSYEQFF
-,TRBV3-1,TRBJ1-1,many,TGTGCCAGCAGCAAACATGGGAAGAACACTGAAGCTTTCTTT,CASSKHGKNTEAFF
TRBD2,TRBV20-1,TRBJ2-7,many,TGCAGTGCTGAGCTTAGCGGGAGTAGCGAGCAGTACTTC,CSAELSGSSEQYF
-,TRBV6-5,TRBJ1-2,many,TGTGCCAGCAGGCGGGACGGCAATTCTTATGGCTACACCTTC,CASRRDGNSYGYTF
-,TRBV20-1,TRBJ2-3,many,TGCAGTGCACGTCCTAGCGAGACAGATACGCAGTATTTT,CSARPSETDTQYF
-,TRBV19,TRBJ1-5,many,TGTGCCAGTAGTATAGTGTCCGATCAGCCCCAGCATTTT,CASSIVSDQPQHF
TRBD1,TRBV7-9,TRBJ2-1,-,TGTGCCAGCAACCCCACAGGGGGACGGTACAATGAGCAGCTCTTC,CASNPTGGRYNEQLF
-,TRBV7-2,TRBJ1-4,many,TGTGCCAGCAGCTTAGTTAAGGGGGGCGGAGGGAAAAAACTGTTTTTT,CASSLVKGGGGKKLFF
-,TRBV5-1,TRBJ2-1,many,TGCGCCAGCAGTTACGGGGTCAATGAGCAGTTCTTC,CASSYGVNEQFF
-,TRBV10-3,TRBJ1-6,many,TGTGCCATCAGTGAGGTCAACTCACCCCTCCACTTT,CAISEVNSPLHF
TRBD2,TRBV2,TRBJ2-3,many,TGTGCCAGCAGACGAGGCGGGGGATTCACAGATACGCAGTATTTT,CASRRGGGFTDTQYF
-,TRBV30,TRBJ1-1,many,TGTGCCTGGAGTCCATGGAACACTGAAGCTTTCTTT,CAWSPWNTEAFF
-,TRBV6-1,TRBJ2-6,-,TGTGCCAGCAGTGAATGGGGTCCTGGGGCCAACGTCCTGACTTTC,CASSEWGPGANVLTF
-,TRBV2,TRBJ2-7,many,TGTGCCAGCGGTGAACAGGGCTCCGAGCAGTACTTC,CASGEQGSEQYF